The 2 T cell receptor beta chains below were found in one sample sequenced in a study of T cells after yellow fever vaccination. TCRdb used MiXCR to reprocess the 5' RACE reads, holding one entry per CDR3 protein. The repertoire holds about 350,000 distinct CDR3 sequences, with approximately 4% as singletons. The sequenced sample was PBMCs, obtained 5 days after the yellow fever booster vaccination. These receptors were obtained from a man between 18 and 35 years old who received the YFV17D yellow fever vaccine.

Ten or more counts support this clonotype. The rearrangement uses TRBV5-1 and TRBJ1-4; D not certain. With 2 bases removed from V and 5 bases from J, the gap between germline ends came to 10 bases. The length of the CDR3 is 14 residues. Germline CDR1 is SGHRS and CDR2 is YFSETQ. CDR3 in DNA: TGCGCCAGCAGCTTAAAGAGCCGAAATGAAAAACTGTTTTTT. This codes for CASSLKSRNEKLFF.

V usage is TRBV5-1 and J usage is TRBJ2-2; TRBD1 matches at 10 bases. The CDR3 has 14 residues. Trimming at V came to 3 bases and at J to 6 bases, leaving 2 bases not matched to a gene. From germline, CDR1 is SGHRS and CDR2 YFSETQ. In DNA form, the CDR3 reads TGCGCCAGCAGCTCGGGACAGGGGTCCGGGGAGCTGTTTTTT. Its translation is CASSSGQGSGELFF.